This is a list of T cell receptor beta chains from one sample in a study of T cells and copy number aberrations in small-cell lung cancer. The assay was immunoSEQ multiplex PCR, and TCRdb's table has in-frame clones only and misses some. The sample has over 1,000 clones, approximately 86% seen once; the top ten hold approximately 6.1%. The source material was tumor tissue. These receptors all stem from a man aged 55 to 70 with small cell lung cancer. Each CDR3 is given with its conserved first and last residue.

j_gene: TRBJ1-1; v_gene: TRBV6-1; CDR3aa: CASSPREAFF
j_gene: TRBJ2-3; v_gene: TRBV6-1; CDR3aa: CASSGLDRGSGTDTQYF
j_gene: TRBJ1-5; v_gene: TRBV4-1; CDR3aa: CVSSQEGDRGYYQPQHF
j_gene: TRBJ1-5; v_gene: TRBV2; CDR3aa: CASSELSNGQPQHF
j_gene: TRBJ2-3; v_gene: TRBV7-9; CDR3aa: CASSLGGLDTQYF
j_gene: TRBJ2-5; v_gene: TRBV5-4; CDR3aa: CASSGGQGAETQYF
j_gene: TRBJ1-3; v_gene: TRBV5-1; CDR3aa: CASSLDRGGAGNTIYF
j_gene: TRBJ2-1; v_gene: TRBV5-1; CDR3aa: CASSLEGTGGKSSSYNEQFF
j_gene: TRBJ2-1; v_gene: TRBV7-6; CDR3aa: CASSPAQGYEQFF
j_gene: TRBJ2-7; v_gene: TRBV5-1; CDR3aa: CASSQLAGGYEQYF
j_gene: TRBJ2-7; v_gene: TRBV11-3; CDR3aa: CASSSPNGAGGRSYEQYF
j_gene: TRBJ2-5; v_gene: TRBV7-7; CDR3aa: CASSLAGETQYF
j_gene: TRBJ2-3; v_gene: TRBV5-1; CDR3aa: CASSLGTTPDTQYF
j_gene: TRBJ2-5; v_gene: TRBV2; CDR3aa: CASSDQALGETQYF
j_gene: TRBJ1-4; v_gene: TRBV2; CDR3aa: CASTQEGSTNEKLFF
j_gene: TRBJ1-4; v_gene: TRBV25-1; CDR3aa: CASSDGTRFNEKLFF
j_gene: TRBJ2-7; v_gene: TRBV10-3; CDR3aa: CAINPKGLAGGLYEQYF
j_gene: TRBJ1-1; v_gene: TRBV29-1; CDR3aa: CSVYGLRGNTEAFF
j_gene: TRBJ2-1; v_gene: TRBV11-3; CDR3aa: CASSLRQGERNEQFF
j_gene: TRBJ2-1; v_gene: TRBV27; CDR3aa: CASSKLAGVSNEQFF
j_gene: TRBJ1-2; v_gene: TRBV28; CDR3aa: CASSKGGIYGYTF
j_gene: TRBJ2-6; v_gene: TRBV27; CDR3aa: CADGHPSGANVLTF
j_gene: TRBJ2-3; v_gene: TRBV14; CDR3aa: CASSQGRSGKSDTQYF
j_gene: TRBJ1-2; v_gene: TRBV5-1; CDR3aa: CASTGQGYYGYTF
j_gene: TRBJ1-2; v_gene: TRBV4-2; CDR3aa: CASSQEQASANYGYTF
j_gene: TRBJ2-7; v_gene: TRBV7-9; CDR3aa: CASSSSHYEQYF
j_gene: TRBJ2-2; v_gene: TRBV6-5; CDR3aa: CASRRQGNTGELFF
j_gene: TRBJ2-7; v_gene: TRBV7-9; CDR3aa: CASSLRLAGAYEQYF
j_gene: TRBJ2-3; v_gene: TRBV15; CDR3aa: CATSGLAGGPGDTQYF
j_gene: TRBJ1-3; v_gene: TRBV19; CDR3aa: CASSDRSSGNTIYF
j_gene: TRBJ1-1; v_gene: TRBV11-3; CDR3aa: CASSLGGENTEAFF
j_gene: TRBJ2-5; v_gene: TRBV6-5; CDR3aa: CASRASGVETQYF
j_gene: TRBJ2-5; v_gene: TRBV29-1; CDR3aa: CSVEGTPWQAAKRTLQETQYF
j_gene: TRBJ2-5; v_gene: TRBV11-3; CDR3aa: CASSLYRRETQYF
j_gene: TRBJ2-5; v_gene: TRBV9; CDR3aa: CASSAGTSWETQYF
j_gene: TRBJ2-2; v_gene: TRBV6-4; CDR3aa: CASSDRGNANTGELFF
j_gene: TRBJ2-3; v_gene: TRBV5-1; CDR3aa: CASSPGTSGTDTQYF
j_gene: TRBJ2-7; v_gene: TRBV11-3; CDR3aa: CASSSVHYEQYF
j_gene: TRBJ2-3; v_gene: TRBV2; CDR3aa: CASSGVTGTTDTQYF
j_gene: TRBJ2-2; v_gene: TRBV2; CDR3aa: CASSELVGELFF
j_gene: TRBJ1-1; v_gene: TRBV27; CDR3aa: CASSSGRGTEAFF
j_gene: TRBJ1-2; v_gene: TRBV6-1; CDR3aa: CASSRTGAGYTF
j_gene: TRBJ2-5; v_gene: TRBV2; CDR3aa: CASGTTAGAQYF
j_gene: TRBJ1-4; v_gene: TRBV30; CDR3aa: CACLLGTGNEKLFF
j_gene: TRBJ1-5; v_gene: TRBV19; CDR3aa: CASSIRLGHVNQPQHF
j_gene: TRBJ2-1; v_gene: TRBV10-2; CDR3aa: CASKVSSYNEQFF
j_gene: TRBJ2-1; v_gene: TRBV28; CDR3aa: CASSSNYFDEQFF
j_gene: TRBJ2-7; v_gene: TRBV29-1; CDR3aa: CSALTGTASYEQYF
j_gene: TRBJ2-1; v_gene: TRBV21-1; CDR3aa: CASSNGTIKRDEQFF
j_gene: TRBJ2-7; v_gene: TRBV7-2; CDR3aa: CASSLGLSHYEQYF
j_gene: TRBJ1-2; v_gene: TRBV15; CDR3aa: CATSRDGYDYGYTF